The present T cell receptor beta chain was sequenced within a study of blood T cells in healthy people across ages. Study-wide points: While age rose, TCR beta diversity per million T cells dropped in a roughly linear way.

Alongside a J-beta primer mix, a sample-barcoded 5' primer served in a second PCR lasting roughly 6 to 11 cycles. Every sample gave at least 2.5 million paired-end reads containing CDR3. In TCRdb, the 5' RACE reads were re-called with MiXCR into one record per CDR3 protein. The sample carries 1.5 million to 2 million distinct CDR3 sequences, 28% recorded once. To note about this clonotype: Its antigen is unidentified.

Sample donors were healthy Caucasian individuals that came from Russia, aged about 6 to 95. Each sample used at least 6 million PBMCs. This CDR3 contains 14 residues. Per the germline V gene, CDR1 is SEHNR and CDR2 is FQNEAQ (reference sequence). J lost 4 bases, V lost 1 base, and 3 bases had no gene match. Material for sequencing was blood. This receptor was taken from a woman younger than 45 in good health. The V call is TRBV7-9, the J call TRBJ1-2; 7 nucleotides align to TRBD1. CDR3 protein: CASSLVGQLYGYTF. CDR3 DNA: TGTGCCAGCAGCTTAGTGGGACAGCTCTATGGCTACACCTTC.